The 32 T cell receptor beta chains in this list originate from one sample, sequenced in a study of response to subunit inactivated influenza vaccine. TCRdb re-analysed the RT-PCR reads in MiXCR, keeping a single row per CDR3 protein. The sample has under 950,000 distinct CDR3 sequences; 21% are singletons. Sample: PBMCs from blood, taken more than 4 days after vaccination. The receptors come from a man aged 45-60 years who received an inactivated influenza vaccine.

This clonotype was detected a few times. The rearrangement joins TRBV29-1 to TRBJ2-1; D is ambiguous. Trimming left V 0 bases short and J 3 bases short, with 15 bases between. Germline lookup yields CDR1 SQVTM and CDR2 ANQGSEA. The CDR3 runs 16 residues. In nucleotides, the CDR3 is TGCAGCGTTGAAGATGGGAATAGTGAAGTCTACAATGAGCAGTTCTTC. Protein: CSVEDGNSEVYNEQFF.

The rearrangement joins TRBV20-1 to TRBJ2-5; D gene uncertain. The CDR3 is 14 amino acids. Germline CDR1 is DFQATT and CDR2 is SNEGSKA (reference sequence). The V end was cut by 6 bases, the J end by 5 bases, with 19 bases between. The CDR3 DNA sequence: TGCAGTGCAAGCCCCTCTGGAGTCCTGGAGACCCAGTACTTC. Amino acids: CSASPSGVLETQYF.

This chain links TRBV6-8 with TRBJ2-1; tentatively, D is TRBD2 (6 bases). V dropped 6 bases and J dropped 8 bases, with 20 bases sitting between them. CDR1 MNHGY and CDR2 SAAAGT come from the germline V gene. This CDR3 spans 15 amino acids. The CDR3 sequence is CASRFRDWGRDEQFF. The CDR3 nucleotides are TGTGCCAGCAGGTTTCGGGACTGGGGCAGGGATGAGCAGTTCTTC.

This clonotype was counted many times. Here the CDR3 reads CASSHGTGNNEQFF. As DNA, the CDR3 is TGTGCCAGCAGCCATGGGACAGGGAACAATGAGCAGTTCTTC. The V gene is TRBV16, the J gene TRBJ2-1; 9 bases line up with TRBD1. Germline values: CDR1 KGHSY, CDR2 FQNENV. The ends lost 3 bases at V and 5 bases at J; junction bases unmatched: 2. The CDR3 has 14 residues.

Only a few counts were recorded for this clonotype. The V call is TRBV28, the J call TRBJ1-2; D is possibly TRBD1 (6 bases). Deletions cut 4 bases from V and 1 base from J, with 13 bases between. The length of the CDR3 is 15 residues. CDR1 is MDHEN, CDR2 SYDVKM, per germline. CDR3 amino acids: CASSSGGHINYGYTF. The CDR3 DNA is TGTGCCAGCAGTTCTGGGGGGCACATTAACTATGGCTACACCTTC.

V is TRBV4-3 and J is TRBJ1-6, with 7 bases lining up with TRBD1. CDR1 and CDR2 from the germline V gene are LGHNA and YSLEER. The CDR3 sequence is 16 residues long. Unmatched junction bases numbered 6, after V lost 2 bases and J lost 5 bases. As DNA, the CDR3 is TGCGCCAGCAGCCAATCCGGGACAGTTAATAATTCACCCCTCCACTTT. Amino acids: CASSQSGTVNNSPLHF.

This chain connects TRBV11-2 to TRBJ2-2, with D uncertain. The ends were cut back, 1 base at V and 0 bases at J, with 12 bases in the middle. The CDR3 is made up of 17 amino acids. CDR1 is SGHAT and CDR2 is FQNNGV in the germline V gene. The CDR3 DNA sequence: TGTGCCAGCAGCTTAGGACGAAGGGTGCCGAACACCGGGGAGCTGTTTTTT. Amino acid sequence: CASSLGRRVPNTGELFF.

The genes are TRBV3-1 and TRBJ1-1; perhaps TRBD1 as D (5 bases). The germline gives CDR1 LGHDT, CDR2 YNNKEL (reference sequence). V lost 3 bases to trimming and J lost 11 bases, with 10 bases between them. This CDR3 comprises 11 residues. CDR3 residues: CASSQSGAAFF. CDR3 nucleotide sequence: TGTGCCAGCAGCCAGAGTGGGGCGGCTTTCTTT.

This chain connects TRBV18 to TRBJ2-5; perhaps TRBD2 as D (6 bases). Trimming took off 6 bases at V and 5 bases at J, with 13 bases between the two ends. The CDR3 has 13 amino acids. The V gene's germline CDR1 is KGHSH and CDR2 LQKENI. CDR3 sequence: CASSGHAGETQYF. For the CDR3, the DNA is TGTGCCAGCTCGGGGCACGCGGGGGAGACCCAGTACTTC.

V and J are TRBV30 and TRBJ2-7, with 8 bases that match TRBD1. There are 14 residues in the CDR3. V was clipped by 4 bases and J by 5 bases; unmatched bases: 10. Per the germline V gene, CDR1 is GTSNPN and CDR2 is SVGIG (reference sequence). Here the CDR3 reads CAWNRDRSGHEQYF. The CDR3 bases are TGTGCCTGGAACCGGGACAGGTCAGGCCACGAGCAGTACTTC.

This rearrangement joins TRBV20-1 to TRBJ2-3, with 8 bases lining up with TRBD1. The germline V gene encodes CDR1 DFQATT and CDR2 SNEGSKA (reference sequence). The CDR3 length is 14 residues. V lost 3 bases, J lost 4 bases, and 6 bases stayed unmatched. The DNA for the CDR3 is TGCAGTGCTAGGGGGGGCAGGGGGCCAGATACGCAGTATTTT. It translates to CSARGGRGPDTQYF.

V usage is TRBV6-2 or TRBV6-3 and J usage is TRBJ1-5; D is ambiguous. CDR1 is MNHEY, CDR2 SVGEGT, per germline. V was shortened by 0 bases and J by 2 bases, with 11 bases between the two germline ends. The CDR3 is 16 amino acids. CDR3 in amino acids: CASSYSNSLRNQPQHF. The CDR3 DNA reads TGTGCCAGCAGTTACTCGAACTCCCTCCGCAATCAGCCCCAGCATTTT.

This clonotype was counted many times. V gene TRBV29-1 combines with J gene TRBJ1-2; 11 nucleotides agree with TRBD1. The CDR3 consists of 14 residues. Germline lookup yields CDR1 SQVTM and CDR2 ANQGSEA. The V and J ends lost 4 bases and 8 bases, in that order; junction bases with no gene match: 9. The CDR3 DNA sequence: TGCAGCGTTGGGGGGACAGGGGGACGTACAGGCTACACCTTC. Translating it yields CSVGGTGGRTGYTF.

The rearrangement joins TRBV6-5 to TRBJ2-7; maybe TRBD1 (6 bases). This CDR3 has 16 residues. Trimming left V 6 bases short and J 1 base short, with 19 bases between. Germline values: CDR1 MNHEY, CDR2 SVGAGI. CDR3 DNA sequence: TGTGCCAGCAGACCCACCCGGCAGGGGCCATCCTACGAGCAGTACTTC. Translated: CASRPTRQGPSYEQYF.

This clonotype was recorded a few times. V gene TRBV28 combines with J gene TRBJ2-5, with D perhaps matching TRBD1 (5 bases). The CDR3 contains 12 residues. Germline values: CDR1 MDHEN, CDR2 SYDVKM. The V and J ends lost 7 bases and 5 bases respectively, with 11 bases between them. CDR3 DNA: TGTGCCAGCAATGGGGCCGGGGAGACCCAGTACTTC. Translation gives CASNGAGETQYF.

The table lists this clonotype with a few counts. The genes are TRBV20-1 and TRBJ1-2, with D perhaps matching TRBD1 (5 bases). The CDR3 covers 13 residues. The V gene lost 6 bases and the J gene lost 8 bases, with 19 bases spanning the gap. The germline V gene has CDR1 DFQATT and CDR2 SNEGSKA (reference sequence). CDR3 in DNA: TGCAGTGCCACGCGTGGGGCGTCCGGGGGCTACACCTTC. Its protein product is CSATRGASGGYTF.

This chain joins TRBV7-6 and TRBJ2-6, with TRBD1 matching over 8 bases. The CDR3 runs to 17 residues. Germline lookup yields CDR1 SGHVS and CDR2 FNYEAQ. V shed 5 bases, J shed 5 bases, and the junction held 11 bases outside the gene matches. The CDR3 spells CASSPSPGTGRANVLTF. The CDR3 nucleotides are TGTGCCAGCAGCCCTAGTCCCGGGACAGGAAGGGCCAACGTCCTGACTTTC.

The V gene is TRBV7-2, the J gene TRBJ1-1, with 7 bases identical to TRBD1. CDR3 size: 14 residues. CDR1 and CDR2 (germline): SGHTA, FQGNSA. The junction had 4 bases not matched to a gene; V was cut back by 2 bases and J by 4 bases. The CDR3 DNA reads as TGTGCCAGCAGCTTACAGGGGGGGACCACTGAAGCTTTCTTT. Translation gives CASSLQGGTTEAFF.

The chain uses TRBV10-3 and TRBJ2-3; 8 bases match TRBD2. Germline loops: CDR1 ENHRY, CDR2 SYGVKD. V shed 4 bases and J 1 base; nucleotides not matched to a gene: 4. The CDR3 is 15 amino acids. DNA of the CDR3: TGTGCCATCAGTGCTACTAGCGGCCGCACAGATACGCAGTATTTT. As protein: CAISATSGRTDTQYF.

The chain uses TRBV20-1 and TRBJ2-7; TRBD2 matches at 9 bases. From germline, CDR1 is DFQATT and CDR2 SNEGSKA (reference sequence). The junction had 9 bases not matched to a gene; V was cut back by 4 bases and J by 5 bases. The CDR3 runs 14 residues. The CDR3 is CSATDGLAGNEQYF. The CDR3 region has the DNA TGCAGTGCTACAGACGGGCTAGCGGGGAACGAGCAGTACTTC.

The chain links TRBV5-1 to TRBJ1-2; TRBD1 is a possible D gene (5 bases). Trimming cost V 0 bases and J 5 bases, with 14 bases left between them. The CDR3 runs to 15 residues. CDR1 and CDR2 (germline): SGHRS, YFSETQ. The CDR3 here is CASSLVQANSYGYTF. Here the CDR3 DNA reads TGCGCCAGCAGCTTGGTACAGGCCAATTCTTATGGCTACACCTTC. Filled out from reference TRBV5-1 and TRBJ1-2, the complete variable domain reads KAGVTQTPRYLIKTRGQQVTLSCSPISGHRSVSWYQQTPGQGLQFLFEYFSETQRNKGNFPGRFSGRQFSNSRSEMNVSTLELGDSALYLCASSLVQANSYGYTFGSGTRLTVV.

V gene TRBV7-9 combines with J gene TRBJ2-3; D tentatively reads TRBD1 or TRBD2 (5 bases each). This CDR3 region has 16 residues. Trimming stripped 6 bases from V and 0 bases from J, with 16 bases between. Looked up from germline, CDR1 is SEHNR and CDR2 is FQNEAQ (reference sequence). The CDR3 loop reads CASRKSGTVSTDTQYF. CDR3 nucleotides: TGTGCCAGCAGAAAATCCGGGACCGTGAGCACAGATACGCAGTATTTT.

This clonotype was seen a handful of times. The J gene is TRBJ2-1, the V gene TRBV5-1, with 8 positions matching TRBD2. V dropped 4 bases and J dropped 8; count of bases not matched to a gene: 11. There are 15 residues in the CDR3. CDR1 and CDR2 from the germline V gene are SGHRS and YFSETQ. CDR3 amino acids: CASSILAGGVDEQFF. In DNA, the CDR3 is TGCGCCAGCAGCATCCTAGCGGGCGGAGTCGATGAGCAGTTCTTC. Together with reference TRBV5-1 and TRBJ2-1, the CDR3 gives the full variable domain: KAGVTQTPRYLIKTRGQQVTLSCSPISGHRSVSWYQQTPGQGLQFLFEYFSETQRNKGNFPGRFSGRQFSNSRSEMNVSTLELGDSALYLCASSILAGGVDEQFFGPGTRLTVL.

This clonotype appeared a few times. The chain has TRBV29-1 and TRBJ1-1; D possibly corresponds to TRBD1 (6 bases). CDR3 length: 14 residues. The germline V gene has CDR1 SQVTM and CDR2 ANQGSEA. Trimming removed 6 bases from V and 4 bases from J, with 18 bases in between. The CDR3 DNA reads TGCAGCGTGGGGACAAGGTACGGGCGCACTGAAGCTTTCTTT. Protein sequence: CSVGTRYGRTEAFF.

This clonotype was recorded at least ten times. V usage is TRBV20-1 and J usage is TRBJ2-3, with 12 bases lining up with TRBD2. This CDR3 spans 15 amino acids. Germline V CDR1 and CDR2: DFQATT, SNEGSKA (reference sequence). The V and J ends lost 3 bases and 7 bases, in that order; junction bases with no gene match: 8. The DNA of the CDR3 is TGCAGTGCTAGGGCTCTAGCGGGGGGGCGAAATACGCAGTATTTT. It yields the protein CSARALAGGRNTQYF.

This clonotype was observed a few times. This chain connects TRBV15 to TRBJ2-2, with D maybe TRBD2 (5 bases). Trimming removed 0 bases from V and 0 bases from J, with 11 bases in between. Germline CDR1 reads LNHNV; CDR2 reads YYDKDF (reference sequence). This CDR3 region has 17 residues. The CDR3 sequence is CATSRDYSGTNTGELFF. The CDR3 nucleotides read TGTGCCACCAGCAGAGACTATTCCGGGACGAACACCGGGGAGCTGTTTTTT.

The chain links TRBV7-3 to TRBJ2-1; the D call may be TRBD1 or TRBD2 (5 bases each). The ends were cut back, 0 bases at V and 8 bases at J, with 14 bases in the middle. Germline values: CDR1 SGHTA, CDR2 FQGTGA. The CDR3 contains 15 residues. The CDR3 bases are TGTGCCAGCAGCTTAACCCCGGGGCCATTCGATGAGCAGTTCTTC. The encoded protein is CASSLTPGPFDEQFF. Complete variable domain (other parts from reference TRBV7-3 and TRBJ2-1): GAGVSQTPSNKVTEKGKYVELRCDPISGHTALYWYRQSLGQGPEFLIYFQGTGAADDSGLPNDRFFAVRPEGSVSTLKIQRTERGDSAVYLCASSLTPGPFDEQFFGPGTRLTVL.

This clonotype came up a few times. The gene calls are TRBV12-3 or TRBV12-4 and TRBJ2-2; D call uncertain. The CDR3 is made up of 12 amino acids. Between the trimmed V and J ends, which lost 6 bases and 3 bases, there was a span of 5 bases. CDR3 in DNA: TGTGCCAGCAGCAATTACACCGGGGAGCTGTTTTTT. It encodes CASSNYTGELFF.

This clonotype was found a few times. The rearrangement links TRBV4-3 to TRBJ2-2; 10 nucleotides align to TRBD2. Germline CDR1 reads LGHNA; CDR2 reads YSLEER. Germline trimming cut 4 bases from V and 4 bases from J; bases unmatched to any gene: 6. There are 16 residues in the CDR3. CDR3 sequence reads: CASSRSSGSSTGELFF. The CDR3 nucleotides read TGCGCCAGCAGCCGATCTAGCGGGAGTTCCACCGGGGAGCTGTTTTTT.

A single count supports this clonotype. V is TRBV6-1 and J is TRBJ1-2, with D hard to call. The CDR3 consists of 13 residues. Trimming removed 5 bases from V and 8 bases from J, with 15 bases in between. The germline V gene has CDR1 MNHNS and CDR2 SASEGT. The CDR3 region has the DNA TGTGCCAGCAGTCTAAACCACTTGAAAGGCTACACCTTC. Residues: CASSLNHLKGYTF.

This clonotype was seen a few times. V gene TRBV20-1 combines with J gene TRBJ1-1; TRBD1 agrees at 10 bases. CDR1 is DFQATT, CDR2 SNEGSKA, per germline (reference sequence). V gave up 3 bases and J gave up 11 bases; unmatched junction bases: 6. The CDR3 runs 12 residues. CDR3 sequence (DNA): TGCAGTGCTAGCCTACCGGGACAGGGGGCTTTCTTT. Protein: CSASLPGQGAFF.

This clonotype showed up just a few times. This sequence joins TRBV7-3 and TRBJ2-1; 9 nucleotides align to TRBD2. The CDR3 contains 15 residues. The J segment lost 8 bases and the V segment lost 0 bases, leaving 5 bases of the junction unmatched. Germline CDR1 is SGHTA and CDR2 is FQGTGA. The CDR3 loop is CASSLTSTSGYEQFF. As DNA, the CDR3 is TGTGCCAGCAGCTTAACGAGCACTAGCGGGTATGAGCAGTTCTTC. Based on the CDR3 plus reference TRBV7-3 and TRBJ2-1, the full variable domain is GAGVSQTPSNKVTEKGKYVELRCDPISGHTALYWYRQSLGQGPEFLIYFQGTGAADDSGLPNDRFFAVRPEGSVSTLKIQRTERGDSAVYLCASSLTSTSGYEQFFGPGTRLTVL.